Listed below are T cell receptor beta chains from one sample, sequenced in a study of regulatory T cells in long-lasting Graves disease. Each CDR3 protein gets one entry after TCRdb re-called the multiplex PCR reads with MiXCR. The table shows just over 600,000 distinct CDR3 sequences, with around 17% occurring only once. This sample was also put to use in a study of T cells in Graves' hyperthyroidism and ophthalmopathy.

Sequenced material: peripheral blood mononuclear cells (PBMCs), taken at new diagnosis, from a patient treated with antithyroid drugs. These receptors all stem from a woman in her 30s with Graves disease. Each CDR3 is given with its conserved first and last residue. Each record gives: J gene, V gene, CDR3 length, CDR3 protein.

>TRBJ2-2|TRBV5-4|16
CASSKGLAGGDGELFF
>TRBJ2-2|TRBV12-5|15
CASGLNKIDTGELFF
>TRBJ2-7|TRBV28|17
CASSPPIDRISYYEQYF
>TRBJ1-2|TRBV2|14
CASSGGRENYGYTF
>TRBJ1-1|TRBV27|17
CASSTGFWVAQNTEAFF
>TRBJ2-3|TRBV13|14
CASSFRDRGHTQYF
>TRBJ1-5|TRBV10-3|14
CAISPIDLDQPQHF
>TRBJ2-5|TRBV12-3/TRBV12-4|13
CASRYPGEETQYF
>TRBJ2-1|TRBV12-3/TRBV12-4|16
CASRLAGLAKHNEQFF
>TRBJ2-5|TRBV3-1|17
CASSQEGGRADQETQYF
>TRBJ1-2|TRBV7-8|14
CASSPLGAVTGYTF
>TRBJ1-4|TRBV4-1|14
CASSQGQYNEKLFF
>TRBJ1-1|TRBV19|14
CASTSTPGGTEAFF
>TRBJ2-1|TRBV3-1|15
CASSQEGTSYNEQFF
>TRBJ2-3|TRBV7-6|15
CASSLAPAPEGTQYF
>TRBJ2-2|TRBV7-2|18
CASNTRASGRAVTGELFF
>TRBJ2-7|TRBV3-1|15
CASSSPSRESYEQYF
>TRBJ1-5|TRBV10-3|13
CAISEWGNQPQHF
>TRBJ2-2|TRBV7-3|11
CASSLTGELFF
>TRBJ2-7|TRBV2|14
CASSATRDSFEQYF
>TRBJ1-5|TRBV3-1|13
CASRTLGGQPQHF
>TRBJ2-7|TRBV4-1|15
CASSQDATGSYEQYF
>TRBJ2-4|TRBV7-9|15
CASSIRTGRENIQYF
>TRBJ2-3|TRBV24-1|15
CATSYGGTSTDTQYF
>TRBJ2-7|TRBV18|16
CASSPQPGQAAAEQYF